This entry features one T cell receptor (beta chain) sequence. This specimen comes from a study of blood T cell repertoires in COVID-19. Produced via immunoSEQ multiplex PCR; TCRdb's table is partial and in-frame only. The table includes 240,000 or so clones, 86% detected once. Sequencing used peripheral blood. This receptor was obtained from a man between 60 and 75 years old with acute or convalescent COVID-19.

The CDR3 nucleotides read TGTGCCAGCAGCAACCCGACAGGGGGCGGCTACACCTTC. Amino acid sequence: CASSNPTGGGYTF. The chain uses TRBV7-2 and TRBJ1-2, with 10 positions matching TRBD1. Germline CDR1 is SGHTA and CDR2 is FQGNSA. The CDR3 consists of 13 residues. Losses at the gene ends were 5 bases for V and 8 bases for J; bases not matched to a gene: 5. The entire variable domain, with the rest obtained from reference TRBV7-2 and TRBJ1-2, is as follows: GAGVSQSPSNKVTEKGKDVELRCDPISGHTALYWYRQSLGQGLEFLIYFQGNSAPDKSGLPSDRFSAERTGGSVSTLTIQRTQQEDSAVYLCASSNPTGGGYTFGSGTRLTVV.